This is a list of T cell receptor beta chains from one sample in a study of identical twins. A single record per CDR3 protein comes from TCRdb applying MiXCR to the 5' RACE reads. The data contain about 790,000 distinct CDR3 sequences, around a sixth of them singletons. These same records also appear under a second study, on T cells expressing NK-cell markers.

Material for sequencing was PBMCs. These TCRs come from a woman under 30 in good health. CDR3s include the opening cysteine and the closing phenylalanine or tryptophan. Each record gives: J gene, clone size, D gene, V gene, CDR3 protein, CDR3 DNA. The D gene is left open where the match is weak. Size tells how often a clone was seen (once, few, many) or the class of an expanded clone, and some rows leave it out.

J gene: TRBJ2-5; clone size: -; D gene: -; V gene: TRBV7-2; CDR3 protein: CASSLHTETQYF; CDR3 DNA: TGTGCCAGCAGCCTGCATACGGAGACCCAGTACTTC
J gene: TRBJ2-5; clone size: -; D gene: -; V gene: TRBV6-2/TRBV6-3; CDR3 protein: CASSTSSVPDF; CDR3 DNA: TGTGCCAGCAGCACCTCTAGCGTCCCTGACTTC
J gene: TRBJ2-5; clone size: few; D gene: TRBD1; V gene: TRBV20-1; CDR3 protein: CSAPDMGQGRTQYF; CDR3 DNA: TGCAGTGCACCCGACATGGGACAGGGTAGGACCCAGTACTTC
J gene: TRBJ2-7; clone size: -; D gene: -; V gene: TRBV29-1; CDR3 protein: CSVALQPYEQYF; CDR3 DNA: TGCAGCGTTGCCCTCCAACCCTACGAGCAGTACTTC
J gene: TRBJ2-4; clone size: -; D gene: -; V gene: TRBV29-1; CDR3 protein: CSVGSKNIQYF; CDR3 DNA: TGCAGCGTTGGGTCCAAAAACATTCAGTACTTC
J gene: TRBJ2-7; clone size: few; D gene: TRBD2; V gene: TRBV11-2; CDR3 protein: CASSVPRFGGKSFRSYEQYF; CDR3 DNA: TGTGCCAGCAGCGTACCTCGTTTCGGGGGGAAAAGCTTTCGCTCCTACGAGCAGTACTTC
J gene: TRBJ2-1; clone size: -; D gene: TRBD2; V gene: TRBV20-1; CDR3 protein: CSAGGAGTPRNEQFF; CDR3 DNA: TGCAGTGCGGGAGGGGCGGGAACCCCAAGGAATGAGCAGTTCTTC
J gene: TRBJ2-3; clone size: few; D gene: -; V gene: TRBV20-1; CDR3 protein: CSARDLLVAHADTQYF; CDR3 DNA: TGCAGTGCTAGAGATCTTCTAGTAGCCCACGCAGATACGCAGTATTTT
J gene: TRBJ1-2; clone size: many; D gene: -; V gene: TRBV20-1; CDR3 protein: CSARADNDNYGYTF; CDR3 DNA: TGCAGTGCTAGGGCTGACAACGATAACTATGGCTACACCTTC
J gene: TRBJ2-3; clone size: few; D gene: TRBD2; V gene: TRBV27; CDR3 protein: CASSPSYPGLAGGRGADTQYF; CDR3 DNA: TGTGCCAGCAGTCCCTCCTACCCCGGACTAGCGGGAGGCAGGGGCGCAGATACGCAGTATTTT
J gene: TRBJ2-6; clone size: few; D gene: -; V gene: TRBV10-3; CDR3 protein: CAISESPGRSSSGANVLTF; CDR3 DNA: TGTGCCATCAGTGAGTCACCGGGACGGTCCTCGTCTGGGGCCAACGTCCTGACTTTC
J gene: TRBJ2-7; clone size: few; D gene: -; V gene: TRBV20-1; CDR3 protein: CSANPGEKSSYEQYF; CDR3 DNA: TGCAGTGCTAATCCTGGGGAGAAAAGCTCCTACGAGCAGTACTTC
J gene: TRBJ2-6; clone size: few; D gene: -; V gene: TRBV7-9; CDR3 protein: CASSPAGYSGANVLTF; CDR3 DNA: TGTGCCAGCAGCCCGGCAGGGTACTCTGGGGCCAACGTCCTGACTTTC